This T cell receptor (beta chain) was documented in a study of cytomegalovirus exposure and HLA in healthy donors. Study-level results: Follow-up analysis found HLA locus-dependent TCR association rates, highest for DRB1 and lowest for HLA-C. Some V segments (TRBV6-2 and TRBV6-3 among them) were excluded as indistinguishable. Serostatus for CMV was the only available immune exposure information. An analysis that was carried out later associated approximately 17,000 TCR beta sequences with HLA alleles at 0.05 false discovery rate.

The PCR employed 60 Vbeta primers together with 13 Jbeta primers. The assay was immunoSEQ multiplex PCR, and TCRdb's table has in-frame clones only and misses some. The sample includes roughly 190,000 clones, about 87% of them seen just once. Note on this clone: The antigen is not known.

The germline V and J ends were trimmed by 2 bases and 2 bases, with 10 bases remaining between them. This CDR3 has 15 amino acids. The germline V gene encodes CDR1 SGHAT and CDR2 FQNNGV. The TCR originated in a man younger than 45 in good health and CMV-seronegative. The sample was PBMCs. The rearrangement uses TRBV11-2 and TRBJ2-1; D may be TRBD1 (5 bases). The CDR3 loop reads CASSLQGSTYNEQFF. The CDR3 DNA reads as TGTGCCAGCAGCTTACAGGGCTCGACCTACAATGAGCAGTTCTTC.